Listed here are 8 T cell receptor beta chains from one sample, sequenced in a study of T cell responses to AZD1222 COVID-19 vaccine. Profiled with immunoSEQ multiplex PCR; TCRdb holds only in-frame clones, not every one. Of 100,000 to 150,000 clones detected, 93% appear once; the ten largest clones hold around 5.4%. The specimen was peripheral blood, collected on day 0 of AZD1222 vaccination. The receptor set was obtained from an adult in good health.

The CDR3 DNA follows: TGTGCCAGCAGGGACTTCAACACCATATATTTT. It is translated as CASRDFNTIYF. The genes are TRBV6-5 and TRBJ1-3; D not resolved. This CDR3 contains 11 residues. V was clipped by 6 bases and J by 7 bases, with 7 bases between them. Per the germline V gene, CDR1 is MNHEY and CDR2 is SVGAGI.

The V call is TRBV30, the J call TRBJ1-5, with D perhaps matching TRBD1 (6 bases). The CDR3 sequence is 13 residues long. The V gene's germline CDR1 is GTSNPN and CDR2 SVGIG (reference sequence). Trimming took 5 bases from V and 5 from J, leaving 13 bases between them. CDR3 DNA: TGTGCCTGGCAGGGGAGGGACCATCAGCCCCAGCATTTT. As protein: CAWQGRDHQPQHF.

Judged by abundance, this clone is large. The sample contains more than one DNA sequence encoding this CDR3. The chain links TRBV9 to TRBJ2-2; D uncertain. The CDR3 contains 12 residues. V lost 1 base to trimming and J lost 4 bases, with 2 bases between them. Germline lookup yields CDR1 SGDLS and CDR2 YYNGEE. This CDR3 reads CASSVRTGELFF. CDR3 in DNA: TGTGCCAGCAGCGTACGCACCGGGGAGCTGTTTTTT.

The genes are TRBV7-6 and TRBJ1-1, with 10 bases fitting TRBD1. CDR1 SGHVS and CDR2 FNYEAQ come from the germline V gene. V gave up 5 bases and J gave up 5 bases; unmatched junction bases: 2. The CDR3 covers 13 residues. This chain's CDR3 is CASSMDRGTEAFF. DNA for the CDR3: TGTGCCAGCAGCATGGACAGGGGGACTGAAGCTTTCTTT. The variable domain in full, with the rest retrieved from reference TRBV7-6 and TRBJ1-1, is GAGVSQSPRYKVTKRGQDVALRCDPISGHVSLYWYRQALGQGPEFLTYFNYEAQQDKSGLPNDRFSAERPEGSISTLTIQRTEQRDSAMYRCASSMDRGTEAFFGQGTRLTVV.

The chain employs TRBV21-1 and TRBJ2-5; the D call of TRBD2 is as the table states it, not checked on the DNA. TRBV21-1 counts as a pseudogene. There are 18 residues in the CDR3. The CDR3 coding sequence is TGTGCCAGCACCAAGTCAAGCGGGGGGGCCAGTGGTCAAGAGACCCAGTACTTC. This codes for CASTKSSGGASGQETQYF.

J is TRBJ1-2 and V is TRBV30; the D gene is possibly TRBD1 (5 bases). This CDR3 comprises 15 residues. The germline CDR1 and CDR2 sequences are GTSNPN and SVGIG (reference sequence). V was pared by 4 bases and J by 3 bases, with 18 bases between. CDR3 in amino acids: CAWTLHQGNYYGYTF. The CDR3 nucleotides read TGTGCCTGGACCCTACACCAGGGAAACTACTATGGCTACACCTTC.

The chain couples TRBV5-8 to TRBJ1-1; tentatively, D is TRBD1 (5 bases). CDR3 length: 15 amino acids. Per the germline V gene, CDR1 is SGHTS and CDR2 is YDEGEE. The V end was cut by 1 base, the J end by 3 bases, with 13 bases between. The CDR3 bases are TGTGCCAGCAGCTTGTCGCCTGAGGGGTACACTGAAGCTTTCTTT. This sequence encodes CASSLSPEGYTEAFF. Variable domain in full (rest from reference TRBV5-8 and TRBJ1-1): EAGVTQSPTHLIKTRGQQATLRCSPISGHTSVYWYQQALGLGLQFLLWYDEGEERNRGNFPPRFSGRQFPNYSSELNVNALELEDSALYLCASSLSPEGYTEAFFGQGTRLTVV.

This clone was observed a single time. J is TRBJ2-7 and V is TRBV28; 9 bases are a match to TRBD1. There are 17 residues in the CDR3. V lost 3 bases and J lost 3; bases outside the gene matches: 12. Germline CDR1 and CDR2: MDHEN and SYDVKM. The CDR3 DNA reads TGTGCCAGCAGTTTCCGGGACAGGGTTACCCTACTCTACGAGCAGTACTTC. It codes for CASSFRDRVTLLYEQYF.